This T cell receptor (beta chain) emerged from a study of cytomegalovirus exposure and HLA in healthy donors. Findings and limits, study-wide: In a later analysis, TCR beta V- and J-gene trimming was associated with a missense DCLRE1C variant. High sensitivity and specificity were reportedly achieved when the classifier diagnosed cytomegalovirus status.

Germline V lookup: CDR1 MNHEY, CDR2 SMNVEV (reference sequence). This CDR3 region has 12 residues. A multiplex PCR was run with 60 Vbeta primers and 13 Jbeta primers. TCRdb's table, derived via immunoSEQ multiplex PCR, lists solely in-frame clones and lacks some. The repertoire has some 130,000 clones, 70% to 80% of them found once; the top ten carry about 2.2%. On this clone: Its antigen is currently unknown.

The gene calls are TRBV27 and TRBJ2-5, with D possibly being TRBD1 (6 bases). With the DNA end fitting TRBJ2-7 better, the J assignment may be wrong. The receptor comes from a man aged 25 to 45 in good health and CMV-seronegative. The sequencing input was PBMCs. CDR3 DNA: TGTGCCAGCAGCCCCCTGGGGGCCGAGCAGTACTTC. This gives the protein CASSPLGAEQYF.